Listed here are 17 T cell receptor beta chains from one sample, sequenced in a study of vaccination and CD4 T cells after COVID-19. The Oncomine TCR Beta short-read assay was applied to DNA of cultured CD4+ T cells. TCRdb re-called the PCR reads through MiXCR, storing one row per CDR3 protein. The sample shows about 5,400 distinct CDR3 sequences, around 47% of them seen only once. Treatment here: roughly 10-day PBMC culture with coronavirus spike peptide pools or control peptides (ViraFEST assay). These receptors are not linked to any known antigen. Sequences were obtained from CD4+ T cells from blood, cultured in vitro. The origin of the receptors is a human donor who had recovered from COVID-19.

The V call is TRBV7-2, the J call TRBJ2-7, with 12 positions matching TRBD1. The CDR3 totals 14 residues. Per the germline V gene, CDR1 is SGHTA and CDR2 is FQGNSA. After removal of 4 bases from V and 4 bases from J, the junction contained 2 bases not matched to a gene. The CDR3 DNA sequence: TGTGCCAGCAGCTGGGACAGGGGGCTGTACGAGCAGTACTTC. This codes for CASSWDRGLYEQYF.

CDR3 nucleotides: TGTGCCATCAGTGAGTCCGTACAGGGGGCCTACGAGCAGTACTTC. This codes for CAISESVQGAYEQYF. This chain connects TRBV10-3 to TRBJ2-7, with 8 bases lining up with TRBD1. The germline gives CDR1 ENHRY, CDR2 SYGVKD. J lost 2 bases, V lost 0 bases, and 3 bases had no gene match. The CDR3 consists of 15 residues.

This clonotype was counted only a few times. The chain employs TRBV24-1 and TRBJ1-2; no reliable D call. The V and J ends lost 3 bases and 8 bases respectively, with 9 bases between them. This CDR3 is built from 12 residues. In germline, CDR1 is KGHDR, CDR2 SFDVKD. The DNA of the CDR3 is TGTGCCACCAGTGATCCGGGTGAGGGCTACACCTTC. Protein product: CATSDPGEGYTF.

The chain employs TRBV20-1 and TRBJ1-6; tentative D call: TRBD1 (5 bases). CDR3 length: 13 amino acids. V shed 5 bases and J shed 7 bases, with 12 bases lying between them. CDR1 is DFQATT, CDR2 SNEGSKA, per germline (reference sequence). The CDR3 DNA reads as TGCAGTGCTCAGTCGACAGAGAATTCACCCCTCCACTTT. Protein product: CSAQSTENSPLHF.

The chain is built from TRBV7-2 and TRBJ2-7, with D tentatively TRBD1 (5 bases). V shed 5 bases and J shed 1 base, with 15 bases lying between them. Germline V CDR1 and CDR2: SGHTA, FQGNSA. The CDR3 runs 15 residues. CDR3 bases: TGTGCCAGCAGCCCCGCCCCCGGACAATCCTACGAGCAGTACTTC. As protein: CASSPAPGQSYEQYF.

This clonotype was seen a handful of times. V is TRBV20-1 and J is TRBJ2-3; D is unresolved. Germline V gene lookup returns CDR1 DFQATT and CDR2 SNEGSKA (reference sequence). CDR3 length equals 12 residues. V lost 3 bases to trimming and J lost 0 bases, with 4 bases between them. CDR3 sequence reads: CSASTSTDTQYF. CDR3 sequence (DNA): TGCAGTGCTAGTACAAGCACAGATACGCAGTATTTT.

The CDR3 here is CASSEGAYGYTF. CDR3 nucleotide sequence: TGTGCCAGCAGTGAGGGGGCCTATGGCTACACCTTC. The V and J genes are TRBV25-1 and TRBJ1-2; TRBD1 might be the D (6 bases). The germline V gene encodes CDR1 MGHDK and CDR2 SYGVNS. This CDR3 contains 12 residues. V was trimmed by 3 bases and J by 4 bases, leaving 6 bases between them.

This chain uses TRBV6-1 with TRBJ2-3; D unclear. This CDR3 contains 11 residues. The V gene lost 8 bases and the J gene lost 2 bases, with 5 bases spanning the gap. CDR1 is MNHNS and CDR2 is SASEGT in the germline V gene. This CDR3 reads CASGVTDTQYF. Here the CDR3 DNA reads TGTGCCAGCGGCGTCACAGATACGCAGTATTTT.

The V gene is TRBV20-1, the J gene TRBJ2-7; 9 nucleotides align to TRBD2. This CDR3 has 15 residues. Germline values: CDR1 DFQATT, CDR2 SNEGSKA (reference sequence). Trimming removed 5 bases from V and 1 base from J; junction bases left unmatched: 9. For the CDR3, the DNA is TGCAGTGCTGAGGTTCGGACTAGCGAGTCCTACGAGCAGTACTTC. As protein: CSAEVRTSESYEQYF.

The rearrangement uses TRBV20-1 and TRBJ1-2; 8 bases map to TRBD1. Germline values: CDR1 DFQATT, CDR2 SNEGSKA (reference sequence). The junction had 19 bases not matched to a gene; V was cut back by 5 bases and J by 11 bases. This CDR3 contains 15 residues. CDR3 nucleotide sequence: TGCAGTGCTGGGGAGGGGCAAAACAGGGGGGGCGGTTACACCTTC. Translated: CSAGEGQNRGGGYTF.

The chain links TRBV3-1 to TRBJ1-2; D not resolved. Trimming pared 1 base from V and 8 bases from J, leaving 11 bases between. The CDR3 extends over 13 amino acids. Per germline, CDR1 LGHDT and CDR2 YNNKEL (reference sequence). For the CDR3, the DNA is TGTGCCAGCAGCCAAGGGAAAGGGCAGGGCTACACCTTC. Translating gives CASSQGKGQGYTF.

V gene TRBV2 combines with J gene TRBJ2-7; D is unclear. The germline V and J ends were trimmed by 4 bases and 6 bases, with 7 bases remaining between them. CDR1 is SNHLY, CDR2 FYNNEI, per germline. The CDR3 sequence is 11 residues long. The CDR3 region has the DNA TGTGCCAGCAGTGGCCACGTCGAGCAGTACTTC. As protein: CASSGHVEQYF.

The chain has TRBV6-5 and TRBJ2-7; D is undetermined. In germline, CDR1 is MNHEY, CDR2 SVGAGI. This CDR3 has 11 amino acids. V was clipped by 0 bases and J by 6 bases, with 3 bases between them. CDR3 region: CASSYSGEQYF. CDR3 in DNA: TGTGCCAGCAGTTACTCGGGCGAGCAGTACTTC.

CDR3 region: CASSYSAGGYEQYF. CDR3 nucleotides: TGTGCCAGCAGTTACTCGGCAGGGGGGTACGAGCAGTACTTC. This chain joins TRBV6-2 or TRBV6-3 and TRBJ2-7; TRBD1 might be the D (7 bases). Germline V gene data show CDR1 as MNHEY and CDR2 as SVGEGT. The CDR3 loop spans 14 amino acids. The ends were cut back, 0 bases at V and 4 bases at J, with 10 bases in the middle.

This clonotype was observed a few times. The gene calls are TRBV7-9 and TRBJ2-7; D not resolved. Germline assignment: CDR1 SEHNR and CDR2 FQNEAQ (reference sequence). V lost 8 bases, J lost 3 bases, and 11 bases lay in between. The CDR3 sequence is 12 residues long. CDR3 in amino acids: CASRRDSYEQYF. The DNA of the CDR3 is TGTGCCAGCCGCCGCGATAGCTACGAGCAGTACTTC.

This clonotype is classed as medium-sized. V usage is TRBV20-1 and J usage is TRBJ1-5; D remains unclear. The V gene lost 1 base and the J gene lost 5 bases, with 6 bases spanning the gap. From germline, CDR1 is DFQATT and CDR2 SNEGSKA (reference sequence). The CDR3 is made up of 12 amino acids. CDR3: CSARGKDQPQHF. Written as DNA, the CDR3 is TGCAGTGCTAGAGGGAAGGATCAGCCCCAGCATTTT.

This chain joins TRBV10-3 and TRBJ2-1; unclear D gene. The germline CDR1 and CDR2 sequences are ENHRY and SYGVKD. Between the trimmed V and J ends, which lost 4 bases and 8 bases, there was a span of 9 bases. CDR3 length equals 12 residues. This chain's CDR3 is CAISAIWDEQFF. The DNA for the CDR3 is TGTGCCATCAGTGCGATATGGGATGAGCAGTTCTTC.